These 19 T cell receptor beta chains share one sample of origin, sequenced in a study of cytomegalovirus exposure and HLA in healthy donors. Data came from immunoSEQ multiplex PCR; TCRdb stores just in-frame clones and leaves some out. Of some 150,000 clones in the sample, 85% to 90% were seen once. Sequencing input: PBMCs. The receptors derive from a young woman in good health and CMV-seropositive.

This chain joins TRBV5-1 and TRBJ2-3, with 9 bases fitting TRBD2. CDR1 and CDR2 (germline): SGHRS, YFSETQ. This CDR3 contains 18 residues. V lost 4 bases and J lost 2; bases outside the gene matches: 14. CDR3 loop: CASSQGTSFNEITDTQYF. The CDR3 nucleotides are TGCGCCAGCAGCCAGGGGACTAGCTTTAACGAAATCACAGATACGCAGTATTTT.

The gene calls are TRBV7-2 and TRBJ1-4; D remains unclear. The CDR3 is made up of 15 amino acids. Germline assignment: CDR1 SGHTA and CDR2 FQGNSA. The ends were cut back, 1 base at V and 3 bases at J, with 9 bases in the middle. The CDR3 DNA reads as TGTGCCAGCAGCTTAGACAGCAGTTCTAATGAAAAACTGTTTTTT. The encoded protein is CASSLDSSSNEKLFF.

The rearrangement uses TRBV19 and TRBJ1-3, with a possible D match to TRBD1 (5 bases). The CDR3 totals 16 residues. The V end was cut by 4 bases, the J end by 0 bases, with 13 bases between. Germline assignment: CDR1 LNHDA and CDR2 SQIVND (reference sequence). Here the CDR3 reads CASSKQGSLSGNTIYF. The CDR3 coding sequence is TGTGCCAGTAGTAAGCAGGGCTCACTCTCTGGAAACACCATATATTTT.

The V gene is TRBV4-2, the J gene TRBJ2-1; no firm D call. Between the trimmed V and J ends, which lost 0 bases and 2 bases, there was a span of 11 bases. Germline loops: CDR1 LGHNA, CDR2 YNFKEQ. The CDR3 contains 16 residues. CDR3 nucleotides: TGTGCCAGCAGCCAAGATCAGCGAGGAGCCTACAATGAGCAGTTCTTC. Amino acids: CASSQDQRGAYNEQFF.

V usage is TRBV2 and J usage is TRBJ2-7, with D possibly being TRBD2 (7 bases). The CDR3 loop spans 16 amino acids. V gave up 5 bases and J gave up 2 bases, with 19 bases separating them. Germline V gives CDR1 SNHLY, CDR2 FYNNEI. CDR3 nucleotide sequence: TGTGCCAGCAGTTACAGGGACCTAGCGGCCCCCTACGAGCAGTACTTC. Encoded protein: CASSYRDLAAPYEQYF.

The V and J genes are TRBV28 and TRBJ2-7; TRBD1 agrees at 8 bases. V trimming: 6 bases; J trimming: 5 bases; junction bases outside the gene matches: 6. Germline V gene lookup returns CDR1 MDHEN and CDR2 SYDVKM. This CDR3 contains 13 residues. The CDR3 DNA follows: TGTGCCAGCAGCCGGACAGGGACGGACGAGCAGTACTTC. This sequence encodes CASSRTGTDEQYF.

This chain links TRBV5-1 with TRBJ2-3; 10 nucleotides agree with TRBD2. The CDR3 runs to 15 residues. Losses at the gene ends were 5 bases for V and 5 bases for J; bases not matched to a gene: 8. Germline V gene sequence: CDR1 SGHRS, CDR2 YFSETQ. The CDR3 nucleotides are TGCGCCAGCAGAATAGCGGGAGGACCGGTAGATACGCAGTATTTT. This translates into CASRIAGGPVDTQYF.

This rearrangement joins TRBV27 to TRBJ2-7, with D perhaps TRBD1 (6 bases). CDR1 is MNHEY, CDR2 SMNVEV, per germline (reference sequence). V was clipped by 5 bases and J by 3 bases, with 17 bases between them. CDR3 size: 15 residues. Here the CDR3 reads CASSQDGTTDYEQYF. CDR3 nucleotides: TGTGCCAGCAGTCAAGACGGGACAACCGACTACGAGCAGTACTTC.

J is TRBJ1-5 and V is TRBV7-2; 7 positions agree with TRBD1. Unmatched junction bases numbered 6, after V lost 4 bases and J lost 3 bases. Germline loops: CDR1 SGHTA, CDR2 FQGNSA. The CDR3 is 15 residues long. The CDR3 DNA follows: TGTGCCAGCAGCTCGATGACAGGGAACAATCAGCCCCAGCATTTT. Protein product: CASSSMTGNNQPQHF.

The count of this clone is one. This CDR3 is CASSLAGQMYQPQHF. The CDR3, as DNA: TGTGCCAGCAGCTTAGCGGGGCAGATGTATCAGCCCCAGCATTTT. J is TRBJ1-5 and V is TRBV7-8, with D maybe TRBD1 (5 bases). The length of the CDR3 is 15 residues. Trimming shortened V by 0 bases and J by 5 bases, and 11 bases separated the two germline ends. The V gene's germline CDR1 is SGHVS and CDR2 FQNEAQ.

This rearrangement joins TRBV30 to TRBJ2-7; a possible D gene is TRBD2 (6 bases). The CDR3 spans 12 residues. CDR1 GTSNPN and CDR2 SVGIG come from the germline V gene (reference sequence). The ends were cut back, 1 base at V and 5 bases at J, with 9 bases in the middle. Here the CDR3 DNA reads TGTGCCTGGAGTGCGGGGGACGACGAGCAGTACTTC. Its translation: CAWSAGDDEQYF.

J is TRBJ1-2 and V is TRBV9, with 7 bases fitting TRBD1. The CDR3 length is 14 residues. Trimming at V came to 0 bases and at J to 2 bases, leaving 1 base not matched to a gene. Germline CDR1 reads SGDLS; CDR2 reads YYNGEE. CDR3 DNA sequence: TGTGCCAGCAGCGTAGAACAGGGGAACTATGGCTACACCTTC. Its protein product is CASSVEQGNYGYTF.

The chain uses TRBV25-1 and TRBJ1-3; 9 bases line up with TRBD1. Per germline, CDR1 MGHDK and CDR2 SYGVNS. With 3 bases clipped from V and 1 base from J, the junction kept 7 bases outside the gene matches. This CDR3 contains 17 residues. The CDR3 DNA sequence: TGTGCCAGCAGTGACTCTTCCGGGACAGGGTCTGGAAACACCATATATTTT. Translating gives CASSDSSGTGSGNTIYF.

J is TRBJ1-3 and V is TRBV6-1; no clear D. Trimming pared 1 base from V and 2 bases from J, leaving 6 bases between. Germline assignment: CDR1 MNHNS and CDR2 SASEGT. The length of the CDR3 is 14 residues. CDR3 sequence (DNA): TGTGCCAGCAGTGAAGGCGGGGCTGGAAACACCATATATTTT. Translating gives CASSEGGAGNTIYF.

This chain connects TRBV28 to TRBJ1-2; D may be TRBD1 (6 bases). In germline, CDR1 is MDHEN, CDR2 SYDVKM. This CDR3 has 15 residues. V lost 3 bases, J lost 3 bases, and 14 bases lay in between. The CDR3 region is CASSFSSRGYYGYTF. The DNA for the CDR3 is TGTGCCAGCAGTTTCAGCAGCAGGGGCTACTATGGCTACACCTTC.

This sequence joins TRBV30 and TRBJ2-7; D possibly corresponds to TRBD2 (5 bases). Germline-derived CDR1 and CDR2 are GTSNPN and SVGIG (reference sequence). This CDR3 is built from 14 residues. Trimming took 0 bases from V and 0 from J, leaving 9 bases between them. CDR3 DNA: TGTGCCTGGAGTGTGCGGGTTACCTCCTACGAGCAGTACTTC. Amino acids: CAWSVRVTSYEQYF.

The V and J genes are TRBV6-5 and TRBJ1-5; D unresolved. Germline V gene sequence: CDR1 MNHEY, CDR2 SVGAGI. Trimming removed 6 bases at V and 2 bases at J, with 14 bases between. The CDR3 is 15 amino acids. The CDR3 DNA reads TGTGCCAGCAGACCGCCGGGAGTGGGCAATCAGCCCCAGCATTTT. Amino acid sequence: CASRPPGVGNQPQHF.

The chain links TRBV2 to TRBJ2-1; D might be TRBD1 (5 bases). The CDR3 extends over 13 amino acids. Germline V CDR1 and CDR2: SNHLY, FYNNEI. Deletions cut 5 bases from V and 4 bases from J, with 9 bases between. The CDR3, as DNA: TGTGCCAGCAGTCCGGACAATTACAATGAGCAGTTCTTC. This translates into CASSPDNYNEQFF.

The genes are TRBV18 and TRBJ2-7; 8 nucleotides line up with TRBD2. This CDR3 region has 14 residues. Germline loops: CDR1 KGHSH, CDR2 LQKENI. V lost 2 bases to trimming and J lost 4 bases; unmatched junction nucleotides: 4. The CDR3 nucleotides read TGTGCCAGCTCACCAATAAGCGGGAGTTACGAGCAGTACTTC. It translates to CASSPISGSYEQYF.